This T cell receptor beta chain was documented in a study of blood T cell repertoires in COVID-19. Under the authors' procedure: Estimation of nucleated cell counts was performed using reference gene primer amplification. Repertoires were generated with immunoSEQ multiplex PCR, while TCRdb's copy carries only in-frame clones and drops some. V, J and clone size are taken as reported in that table, and D and trimming were inferred from the DNA itself. This sample has 350,000 to 550,000 clones, with roughly 90% found just once. This CDR3 has 14 amino acids. Germline V gene sequence: CDR1 MNHEY, CDR2 SVGEGT. J was trimmed by 9 bases and V by 4 bases; bases with no gene match: 9.

The sequence derives from a woman aged 30 to 39 with acute or convalescent COVID-19. Sequences were obtained from peripheral blood. The chain has TRBV6-2 or TRBV6-3 and TRBJ2-1, with 7 bases aligning to TRBD1. As DNA, the CDR3 is TGTGCCAGCAGTTCCGGACAGGTCTTCCCTGAGCAGTTCTTC. It yields the protein CASSSGQVFPEQFF.